The next 27 T cell receptor beta chains were all read from a single sample in a study of blood T cell repertoires in COVID-19. Measured with immunoSEQ multiplex PCR; TCRdb has only the in-frame clones, and not every one. Of 200,000 to 250,000 clones in the sample, 70% to 85% were seen once. The material sequenced was PBMCs or T cells enriched from blood (not recorded which). The source of these receptors is a woman aged 55-70 years who had recovered from COVID-19.

This clone is labeled as medium-sized (0.01 to 0.1%). The CDR3 spells CASRRDYYNEQFF. Here the CDR3 DNA reads TGCGCCAGCAGGCGTGACTACTACAATGAGCAGTTCTTC. The V call is TRBV4-1, the J call TRBJ2-1; possible D gene TRBD2, 5 bases. Germline values: CDR1 MGHRA, CDR2 YSYEKL. The CDR3 has 13 amino acids. V was pared by 6 bases and J by 3 bases, with 9 bases between.

The chain joins TRBV3-1 (or the pseudogene TRBV3-2) to TRBJ1-2; tentative D call: TRBD1 (5 bases). The CDR3 runs to 16 residues. The V and J ends lost 4 bases and 1 base respectively, with 16 bases between them. Germline CDR1 and CDR2: LGHDT and YNNKEL (reference sequence). As DNA, the CDR3 is TGTGCCAGCAGCCCCCAAGATGGGGCCATTAACTATGGCTACACCTTC. It encodes CASSPQDGAINYGYTF.

The chain employs TRBV7-9 and TRBJ1-2; D might be TRBD1 (5 bases). Trimming cost V 3 bases and J 7 bases, with 15 bases left between them. The V gene's germline CDR1 is SEHNR and CDR2 FQNEAQ (reference sequence). The CDR3 covers 14 residues. The CDR3 DNA reads as TGTGCCAGCAGCTTCGGCAGGGTGGGGGGTGGCTACACCTTC. Translation gives CASSFGRVGGGYTF.

The CDR3 is CASSPAGGNEQFF. The CDR3 DNA follows: TGTGCCAGCTCACCGGCAGGAGGGAATGAGCAGTTCTTC. The rearrangement joins TRBV18 to TRBJ2-1; D perhaps matches TRBD2 (6 bases). Germline CDR1 and CDR2: KGHSH and LQKENI. Between the trimmed V and J ends, which lost 3 bases and 7 bases, there was a span of 10 bases. The CDR3 is 13 residues long.

V usage is TRBV27 and J usage is TRBJ2-1; 12 bases are a match to TRBD2. The CDR3 spans 17 residues. V trimming: 5 bases; J trimming: 0 bases; junction bases outside the gene matches: 5. CDR1 and CDR2 from the germline V gene are MNHEY and SMNVEV (reference sequence). CDR3 sequence (DNA): TGTGCCAGCAGTGGACTAGCGGGAACCCGCTCCTACAATGAGCAGTTCTTC. It is translated as CASSGLAGTRSYNEQFF.

This clone was seen only once. V is TRBV7-8 and J is TRBJ1-5, with TRBD1 identical over 8 bases. Germline trimming cut 5 bases from V and 3 bases from J; bases unmatched to any gene: 12. The germline V gene encodes CDR1 SGHVS and CDR2 FQNEAQ. The CDR3 is 17 amino acids. CDR3 coding DNA: TGTGCCAGCAGCCCCTCACCGGGACAGGCCCCCAATCAGCCCCAGCATTTT. Translating gives CASSPSPGQAPNQPQHF.

The chain recombines TRBV6-1 with TRBJ1-2; no clear D. Germline V gene lookup returns CDR1 MNHNS and CDR2 SASEGT. Trimming cost V 0 bases and J 3 bases, with 5 bases left between them. The CDR3 contains 13 residues. Here the CDR3 reads CASSEASDYGYTF. The CDR3 nucleotides are TGTGCCAGCAGTGAAGCGTCAGACTATGGCTACACCTTC.

The chain is built from TRBV4-1 and TRBJ2-1, with 9 bases matching TRBD2. Germline V gene data show CDR1 as MGHRA and CDR2 as YSYEKL. This CDR3 has 16 residues. V trimming: 0 bases; J trimming: 9 bases; junction bases outside the gene matches: 9. This CDR3 reads CASSQDPSGRFSEQFF. Here the CDR3 DNA reads TGCGCCAGCAGCCAAGATCCCAGCGGGAGGTTTTCTGAGCAGTTCTTC.

The gene calls are TRBV11-2 and TRBJ1-2; 8 nucleotides line up with TRBD1. CDR1 is SGHAT, CDR2 FQNNGV, per germline. This CDR3 region has 14 residues. The V segment lost 11 bases and the J segment 4 bases; nucleotides outside the gene matches: 12. For the CDR3, the DNA is TGTGCCTCCGGTAAAGACAGGGGACTCTATGGCTACACCTTC. Translating gives CASGKDRGLYGYTF. The whole variable domain, filled in from reference TRBV11-2 and TRBJ1-2, reads EAGVAQSPRYKIIEKRQSVAFWCNPISGHATLYWYQQILGQGPKLLIQFQNNGVVDDSQLPKDRFSAERLKGVDSTLKIQPAKLEDSAVYLCASGKDRGLYGYTFGSGTRLTVV.

The rearrangement uses TRBV12-5 and TRBJ1-2; D gene uncertain. The CDR3 covers 12 residues. Looked up from germline, CDR1 is LGHNT and CDR2 is FRNRAP. Trimming stripped 7 bases from V and 0 bases from J, with 6 bases between. The CDR3 is CASDIANYGYTF. The CDR3, as DNA: TGTGCTAGTGATATAGCTAACTATGGCTACACCTTC.

This chain connects TRBV6-5 to TRBJ1-2; no firm D call. Germline V gene sequence: CDR1 MNHEY, CDR2 SVGAGI. V shed 2 bases and J shed 6 bases, with 16 bases lying between them. The CDR3 sequence is 15 residues long. The CDR3 DNA follows: TGTGCCAGCAGTTACAAGGTCTTAGGGAGCCATGGCTACACCTTC. It is translated as CASSYKVLGSHGYTF.

The gene calls are TRBV9 and TRBJ2-7, with D possibly TRBD2 on 6 matching bases. Germline V gene sequence: CDR1 SGDLS, CDR2 YYNGEE. The CDR3 is made up of 14 amino acids. V was cut by 4 bases and J by 3 bases, with 14 bases left in between. CDR3 residues: CASSSQAGGYEQYF. The CDR3 nucleotides are TGTGCCAGCAGCTCACAAGCCGGGGGCTACGAGCAGTACTTC.

This sequence joins TRBV3-1 (or the pseudogene TRBV3-2) and TRBJ2-5, with D perhaps matching TRBD2 (6 bases). V lost 4 bases, J lost 5 bases, and 17 bases lay in between. The length of the CDR3 is 15 residues. The germline V gene encodes CDR1 LGHDT and CDR2 YNNKEL (reference sequence). The CDR3 coding sequence is TGTGCCAGCAGCCCCCGCAGCGGTCGGGGGGAGACCCAGTACTTC. Its protein product is CASSPRSGRGETQYF.

This chain joins TRBV27 and TRBJ1-1, with D hard to call. This CDR3 has 13 amino acids. Trimming left V 6 bases short and J 4 bases short, with 12 bases between. Germline-derived CDR1 and CDR2 are MNHEY and SMNVEV (reference sequence). CDR3 in amino acids: CASSIRAGTEAFF. In DNA form, the CDR3 reads TGTGCCAGCAGCATTAGGGCGGGCACTGAAGCTTTCTTT.

The V call is TRBV12-5, the J call TRBJ2-7; 8 positions agree with TRBD2. Unmatched junction bases numbered 1, after V lost 0 bases and J lost 0 bases. The germline V gene encodes CDR1 LGHNT and CDR2 FRNRAP. CDR3 length: 15 residues. The chain's CDR3 is CASGLVRGASYEQYF. CDR3 in DNA: TGTGCTAGTGGTTTGGTGCGGGGGGCCTCCTACGAGCAGTACTTC.

CDR3 DNA: TGCAGCGTTACATCATTAGGAGGCCAGATGAACACTGAAGCTTTCTTT. It encodes CSVTSLGGQMNTEAFF. This chain joins TRBV29-1 and TRBJ1-1; D unclear. The V end lost 5 bases, the J end lost 0 bases, and 19 bases lay between the germline ends. The CDR3 sequence is 16 residues long. Germline CDR1 and CDR2: SQVTM and ANQGSEA.

There are a few counts of this clone. The chain combines TRBV7-2 with TRBJ2-5; 12 bases align to TRBD1. V trimming: 1 base; J trimming: 5 bases; junction bases outside the gene matches: 5. Germline loops: CDR1 SGHTA, CDR2 FQGNSA. This CDR3 comprises 16 residues. The DNA of the CDR3 is TGTGCCAGCAGCTTAGGGCGGGACAGGGGGCTGGAGACCCAGTACTTC. Translating gives CASSLGRDRGLETQYF.

The gene calls are TRBV2 and TRBJ2-2; 9 bases agree with TRBD2. V lost 7 bases, J lost 4 bases, and 7 bases stayed unmatched. Per germline, CDR1 SNHLY and CDR2 FYNNEI. The CDR3 loop spans 15 amino acids. The CDR3 bases are TGTGCCAGCAACGGCGGGGGGGCGAGCACCGGGGAGCTGTTTTTT. Encoded protein: CASNGGGASTGELFF.

As concerns this clone: This sample also contains other DNA sequences that code for the same CDR3. The chain has TRBV12-3 or TRBV12-4 and TRBJ2-7; 8 bases line up with TRBD1. This CDR3 is 13 amino acids long. V lost 6 bases to trimming and J lost 2 bases; unmatched junction nucleotides: 3. This chain's CDR3 is CASRRTGTYEQYF. For the CDR3, the DNA is TGTGCCAGCAGGAGGACAGGGACCTACGAGCAGTACTTC.

This clone came up a few times. The gene calls are TRBV2 and TRBJ2-2; 10 bases are shared with TRBD1. The junction had 5 bases not matched to a gene; V was cut back by 2 bases and J by 5 bases. CDR3 length equals 16 residues. Germline V gives CDR1 SNHLY, CDR2 FYNNEI. CDR3: CASSESGQGGTGELFF. The DNA of the CDR3 is TGTGCCAGCAGTGAATCCGGACAGGGGGGGACCGGGGAGCTGTTTTTT.

This rearrangement joins TRBV3-1 (or the pseudogene TRBV3-2) to TRBJ2-2; 9 nucleotides align to TRBD1. Germline CDR1 LGHDT, CDR2 YNNKEL (reference sequence). The CDR3 consists of 17 residues. The ends lost 1 base at V and 4 bases at J; junction bases unmatched: 7. CDR3 sequence: CASSQGTGGRGTGELFF. CDR3 sequence (DNA): TGTGCCAGCAGCCAAGGAACAGGGGGCAGGGGCACCGGGGAGCTGTTTTTT.

The chain uses TRBV19 and TRBJ2-1; 8 bases map to TRBD2. The V segment lost 4 bases and the J segment 8 bases; nucleotides outside the gene matches: 13. Germline V lookup: CDR1 LNHDA, CDR2 SQIVND (reference sequence). The CDR3 is 16 residues long. DNA for the CDR3: TGTGCCAGTAGTACGAGCGGGGGCCACAGGGAGGATGAGCAGTTCTTC. It is translated as CASSTSGGHREDEQFF.

The rearrangement joins TRBV6-1 to TRBJ2-7, with TRBD1 matching 10 bases. J gave up 2 bases and V 1 base, and 2 bases lay outside the gene matches. The V gene's germline CDR1 is MNHNS and CDR2 SASEGT. CDR3 length: 15 residues. Here the CDR3 DNA reads TGTGCCAGCAGTGAAGGGACAGGGGGACCCTACGAGCAGTACTTC. Translation: CASSEGTGGPYEQYF.

The chain couples TRBV3-1 (or the pseudogene TRBV3-2) to TRBJ1-1; D uncertain. V was pared by 7 bases and J by 1 base, with 10 bases between. The CDR3 spans 13 residues. Germline-derived CDR1 and CDR2 are LGHDT and YNNKEL (reference sequence). CDR3: CASTLSGNTEAFF. In DNA form, the CDR3 reads TGTGCCAGCACCCTTTCCGGGAACACTGAAGCTTTCTTT.

V gene TRBV5-1 combines with J gene TRBJ2-7; no clear D. The CDR3 is made up of 14 amino acids. Germline V gene data show CDR1 as SGHRS and CDR2 as YFSETQ. Trimming took off 0 bases at V and 2 bases at J, with 9 bases between the two ends. The CDR3 here is CASSLDLGTYEQYF. The CDR3 DNA sequence: TGCGCCAGCAGCTTGGATTTGGGCACCTACGAGCAGTACTTC. Filled out from reference TRBV5-1 and TRBJ2-7, the complete variable domain reads KAGVTQTPRYLIKTRGQQVTLSCSPISGHRSVSWYQQTPGQGLQFLFEYFSETQRNKGNFPGRFSGRQFSNSRSEMNVSTLELGDSALYLCASSLDLGTYEQYFGPGTRLTVT.

This chain joins TRBV5-8 and TRBJ1-1, with D possibly matching TRBD1 (5 bases). Trimming removed 6 bases from V and 0 bases from J, with 21 bases in between. This CDR3 is 17 amino acids long. Per germline, CDR1 SGHTS and CDR2 YDEGEE. The CDR3 reads CASTRDGGGPMNTEAFF. The CDR3, as DNA: TGTGCCAGCACCCGCGATGGGGGGGGACCCATGAACACTGAAGCTTTCTTT. Combining the CDR3 with reference TRBV5-8 and TRBJ1-1 gives the whole variable domain EAGVTQSPTHLIKTRGQQATLRCSPISGHTSVYWYQQALGLGLQFLLWYDEGEERNRGNFPPRFSGRQFPNYSSELNVNALELEDSALYLCASTRDGGGPMNTEAFFGQGTRLTVV.

The chain recombines TRBV6-5 with TRBJ2-1; no reliable D call. V lost 5 bases, J lost 7 bases, and 15 bases lay in between. The CDR3 is 14 residues long. Germline values: CDR1 MNHEY, CDR2 SVGAGI. CDR3 nucleotide sequence: TGTGCCAGCAGTCCCTTCCGACAAGTGAATGAGCAGTTCTTC. It encodes CASSPFRQVNEQFF.